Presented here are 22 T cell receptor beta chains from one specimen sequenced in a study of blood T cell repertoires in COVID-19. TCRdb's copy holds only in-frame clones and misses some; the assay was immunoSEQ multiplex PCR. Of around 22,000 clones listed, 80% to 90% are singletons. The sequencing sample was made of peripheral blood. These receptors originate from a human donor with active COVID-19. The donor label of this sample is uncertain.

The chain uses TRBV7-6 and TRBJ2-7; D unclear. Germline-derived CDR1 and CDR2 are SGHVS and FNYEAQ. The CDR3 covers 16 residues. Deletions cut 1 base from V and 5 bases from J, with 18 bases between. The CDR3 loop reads CASSLEVWSNVNEQYF. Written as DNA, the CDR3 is TGTGCCAGCAGCTTAGAAGTGTGGTCTAACGTAAACGAGCAGTACTTC. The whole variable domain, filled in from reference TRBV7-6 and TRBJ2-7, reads GAGVSQSPRYKVTKRGQDVALRCDPISGHVSLYWYRQALGQGPEFLTYFNYEAQQDKSGLPNDRFSAERPEGSISTLTIQRTEQRDSAMYRCASSLEVWSNVNEQYFGPGTRLTVT.

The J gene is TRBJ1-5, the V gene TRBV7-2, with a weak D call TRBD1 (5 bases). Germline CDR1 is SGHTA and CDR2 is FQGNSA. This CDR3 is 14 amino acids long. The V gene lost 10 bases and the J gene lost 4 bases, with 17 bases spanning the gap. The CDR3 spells CATQAGPLNQPQHF. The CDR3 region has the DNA TGTGCCACTCAGGCAGGGCCACTTAATCAGCCCCAGCATTTT.

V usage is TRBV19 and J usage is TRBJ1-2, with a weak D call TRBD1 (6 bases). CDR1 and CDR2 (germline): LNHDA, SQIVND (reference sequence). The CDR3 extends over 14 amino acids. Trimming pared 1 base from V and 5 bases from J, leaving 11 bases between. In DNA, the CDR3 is TGTGCCAGTAGTATAGGACAGGCGATATATGGCTACACCTTC. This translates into CASSIGQAIYGYTF.

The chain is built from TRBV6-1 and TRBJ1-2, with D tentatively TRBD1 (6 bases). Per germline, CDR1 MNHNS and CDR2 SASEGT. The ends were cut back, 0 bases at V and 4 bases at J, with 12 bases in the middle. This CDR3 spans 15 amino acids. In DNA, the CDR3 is TGTGCCAGCAGTGAAGCGGGGGGGCAGCTCTATGGCTACACCTTC. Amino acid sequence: CASSEAGGQLYGYTF.

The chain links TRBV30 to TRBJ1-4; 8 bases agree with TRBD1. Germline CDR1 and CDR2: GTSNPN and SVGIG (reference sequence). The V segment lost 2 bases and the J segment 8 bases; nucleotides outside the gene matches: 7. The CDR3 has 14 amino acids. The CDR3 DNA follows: TGTGCCTGGAGTACCCCTGGGACAGGAGAAAAACTGTTTTTT. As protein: CAWSTPGTGEKLFF.

CDR3 sequence (DNA): TGTGCCAGCAGCATCGGGAGCGGGAGCGACGAGCAGTACTTC. It specifies CASSIGSGSDEQYF. The chain carries TRBV3-1 (or the pseudogene TRBV3-2) and TRBJ2-7; 8 bases are a match to TRBD2. This CDR3 is built from 14 residues. Unmatched junction bases numbered 8, after V lost 5 bases and J lost 5 bases. Germline-derived CDR1 and CDR2 are LGHDT and YNNKEL (reference sequence).

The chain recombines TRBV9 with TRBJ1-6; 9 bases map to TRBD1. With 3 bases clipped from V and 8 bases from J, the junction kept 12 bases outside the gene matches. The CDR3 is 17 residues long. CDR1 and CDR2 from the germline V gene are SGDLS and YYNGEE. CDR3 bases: TGTGCCAGCAGCGCCACGGACAGGGGAAGACGGTATTCACCCCTCCACTTT. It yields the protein CASSATDRGRRYSPLHF.

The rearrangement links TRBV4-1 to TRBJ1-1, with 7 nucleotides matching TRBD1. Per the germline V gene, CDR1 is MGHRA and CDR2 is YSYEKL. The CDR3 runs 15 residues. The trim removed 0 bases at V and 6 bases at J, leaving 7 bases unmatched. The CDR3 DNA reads TGCGCCAGCAGCCAAGATTTGCAGGGGGTGGCTGAAGCTTTCTTT. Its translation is CASSQDLQGVAEAFF.

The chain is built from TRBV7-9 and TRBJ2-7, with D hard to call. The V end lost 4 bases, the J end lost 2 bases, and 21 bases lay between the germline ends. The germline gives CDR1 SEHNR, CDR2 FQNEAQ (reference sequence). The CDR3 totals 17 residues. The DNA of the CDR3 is TGTGCCAGCAGCTCCGCGGTCGACTCCGACGGAACCTACGAGCAGTACTTC. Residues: CASSSAVDSDGTYEQYF.

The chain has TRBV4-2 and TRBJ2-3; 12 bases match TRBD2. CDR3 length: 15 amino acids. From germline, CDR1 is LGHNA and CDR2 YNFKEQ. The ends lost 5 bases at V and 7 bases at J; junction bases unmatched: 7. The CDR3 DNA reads TGTGCCAGCAGCACTCGACTAGCGGGGGAATATACGCAGTATTTT. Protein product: CASSTRLAGEYTQYF.

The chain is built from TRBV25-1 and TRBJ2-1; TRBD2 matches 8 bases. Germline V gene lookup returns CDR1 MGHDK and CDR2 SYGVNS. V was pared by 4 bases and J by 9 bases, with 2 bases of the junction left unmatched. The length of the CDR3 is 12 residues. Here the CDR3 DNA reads TGTGCCAGCAGTGGTAGCGGGGTTGAGCAGTTCTTC. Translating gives CASSGSGVEQFF.

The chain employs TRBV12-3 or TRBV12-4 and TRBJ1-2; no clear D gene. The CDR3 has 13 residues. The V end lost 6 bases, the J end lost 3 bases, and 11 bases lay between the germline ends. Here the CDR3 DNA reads TGTGCCAGCAGCCTAACCCCGGACTATGGCTACACCTTC. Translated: CASSLTPDYGYTF.

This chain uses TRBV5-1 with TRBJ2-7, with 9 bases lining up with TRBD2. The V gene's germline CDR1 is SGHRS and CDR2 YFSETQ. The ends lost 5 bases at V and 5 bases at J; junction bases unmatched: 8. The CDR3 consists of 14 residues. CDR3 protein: CASSEGLAFNEQYF. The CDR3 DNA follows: TGCGCCAGCAGTGAGGGACTAGCATTCAACGAGCAGTACTTC.

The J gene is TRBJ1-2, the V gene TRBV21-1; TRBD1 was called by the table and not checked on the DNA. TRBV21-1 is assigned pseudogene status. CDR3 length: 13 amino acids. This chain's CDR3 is CASQHRINYGYTF. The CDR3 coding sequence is TGTGCCAGTCAACACAGGATTAACTATGGCTACACCTTC.

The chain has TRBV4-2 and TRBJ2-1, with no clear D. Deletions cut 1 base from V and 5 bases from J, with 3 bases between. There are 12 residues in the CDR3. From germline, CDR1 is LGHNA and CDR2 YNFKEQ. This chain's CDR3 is CASSQADNEQFF. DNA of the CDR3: TGTGCCAGCAGCCAAGCTGACAATGAGCAGTTCTTC.

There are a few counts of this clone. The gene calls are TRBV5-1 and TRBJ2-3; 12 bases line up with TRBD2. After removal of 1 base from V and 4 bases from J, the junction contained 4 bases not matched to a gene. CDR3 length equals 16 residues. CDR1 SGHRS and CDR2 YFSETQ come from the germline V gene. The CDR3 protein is CASSLWLAGGSDTQYF. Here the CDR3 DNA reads TGCGCCAGCAGCTTGTGGCTAGCGGGGGGGTCAGATACGCAGTATTTT.

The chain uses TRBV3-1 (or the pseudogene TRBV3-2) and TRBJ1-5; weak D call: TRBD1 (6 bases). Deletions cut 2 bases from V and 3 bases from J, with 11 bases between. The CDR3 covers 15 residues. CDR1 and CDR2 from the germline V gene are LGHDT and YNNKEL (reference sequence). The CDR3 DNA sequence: TGTGCCAGCAGCCAACAGGGGAGTTACAATCAGCCCCAGCATTTT. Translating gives CASSQQGSYNQPQHF.

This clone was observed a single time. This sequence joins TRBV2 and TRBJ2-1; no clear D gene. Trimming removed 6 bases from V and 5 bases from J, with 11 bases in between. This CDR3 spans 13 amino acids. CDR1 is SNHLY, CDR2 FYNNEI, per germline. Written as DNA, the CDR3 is TGTGCCAGCAGCGCCGGGTTAAACAATGAGCAGTTCTTC. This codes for CASSAGLNNEQFF.

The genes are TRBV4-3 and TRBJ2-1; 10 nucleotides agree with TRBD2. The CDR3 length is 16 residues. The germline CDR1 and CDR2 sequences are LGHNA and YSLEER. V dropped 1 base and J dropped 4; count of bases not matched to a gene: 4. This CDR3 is CASSQGLAGDYNEQFF. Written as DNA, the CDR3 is TGCGCCAGCAGCCAAGGTCTAGCGGGAGATTACAATGAGCAGTTCTTC.

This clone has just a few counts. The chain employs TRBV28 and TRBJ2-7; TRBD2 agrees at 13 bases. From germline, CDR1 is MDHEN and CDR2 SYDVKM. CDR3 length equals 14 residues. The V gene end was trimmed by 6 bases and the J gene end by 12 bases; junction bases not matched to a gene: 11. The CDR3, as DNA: TGTGCCAGCAGCCAGTTTGGACTAGCGGGAGTGGGGTACTTC. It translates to CASSQFGLAGVGYF.

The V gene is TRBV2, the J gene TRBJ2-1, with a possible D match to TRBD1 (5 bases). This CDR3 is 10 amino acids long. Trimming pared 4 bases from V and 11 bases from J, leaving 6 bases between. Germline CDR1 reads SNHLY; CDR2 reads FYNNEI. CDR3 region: CASSVGQQFF. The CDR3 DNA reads TGTGCCAGCAGTGTGGGGCAGCAGTTCTTC. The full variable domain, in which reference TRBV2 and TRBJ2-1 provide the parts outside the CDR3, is EPEVTQTPSHQVTQMGQEVILRCVPISNHLYFYWYRQILGQKVEFLVSFYNNEISEKSEIFDDQFSVERPDGSNFTLKIRSTKLEDSAMYFCASSVGQQFFGPGTRLTVL.

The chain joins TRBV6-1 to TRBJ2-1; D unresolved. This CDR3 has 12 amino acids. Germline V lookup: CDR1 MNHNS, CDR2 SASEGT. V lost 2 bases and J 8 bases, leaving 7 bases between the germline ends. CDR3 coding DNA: TGTGCCAGCAGTGAATTAGCCCATGAGCAGTTCTTC. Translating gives CASSELAHEQFF.